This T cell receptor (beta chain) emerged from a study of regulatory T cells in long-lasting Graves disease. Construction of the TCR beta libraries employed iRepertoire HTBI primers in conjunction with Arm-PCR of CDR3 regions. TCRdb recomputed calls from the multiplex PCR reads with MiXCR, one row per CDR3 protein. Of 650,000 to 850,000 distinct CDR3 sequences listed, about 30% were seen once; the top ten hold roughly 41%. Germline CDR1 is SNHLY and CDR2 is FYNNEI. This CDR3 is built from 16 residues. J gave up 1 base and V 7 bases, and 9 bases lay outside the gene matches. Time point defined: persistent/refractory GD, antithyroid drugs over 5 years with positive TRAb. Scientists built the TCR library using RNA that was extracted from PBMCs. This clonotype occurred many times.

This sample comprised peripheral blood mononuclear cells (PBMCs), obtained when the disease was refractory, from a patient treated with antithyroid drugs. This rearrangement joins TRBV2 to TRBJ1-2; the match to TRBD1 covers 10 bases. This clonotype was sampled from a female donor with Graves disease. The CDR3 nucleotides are TGTGCCAGCAATGGACAGGGGGACAGGCGTAACTATGGCTACACCTTC. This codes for CASNGQGDRRNYGYTF.